This TCR beta chain was captured by sequencing in a study of response to subunit inactivated influenza vaccine. TCRdb reprocessed the RT-PCR reads via MiXCR and lists one record per CDR3 protein. The sample has almost 600,000 distinct CDR3 sequences, around 13% seen once. This clonotype came up a few times. Its antigen is currently unknown. Study-level points and caveats: The authors offered the suggestion that each seasonal influenza vaccination recruits few new T cells.

The V end was cut by 5 bases, the J end by 10 bases, with 15 bases between. This CDR3 has 12 amino acids. The chain recombines TRBV12-3 or TRBV12-4 with TRBJ2-7; D is ambiguous. This clonotype was sampled from a man aged 50-59 years who received an inactivated influenza vaccine. Sequenced material: PBMCs from blood, taken approximately 13 days after vaccination. The CDR3 bases are TGTGCCAGCAGTCCCGATTTGGGTCCACAGTACTTC. It is translated as CASSPDLGPQYF.